The rows below give T cell receptor beta chains drawn from one sample of a study of T-cell memory formation after mild COVID-19. One entry per CDR3 protein results from TCRdb running MiXCR on the 5' RACE reads. There are over 55,000 distinct CDR3 sequences in the sample; 9.5% occur only once, and 0.9% to 1.5% lies in the top ten. Sequencing was done on a sample of PBMCs or a T cell subset sorted from them (not recorded which). Receptor source: a young man who had mild COVID-19 (a few samples of this study predate the infection). Cell type and time point are not known. Each CDR3 is given with its conserved first and last residue. The order of the fields is CDR3 length, V gene, clone size, J gene, D gene, CDR3 protein, CDR3 DNA. The D gene is left open where the match is weak. Where a row states a size, it is once, few, many or the class of an expanded clone; other rows omit it.

16	TRBV4-1	few	TRBJ2-1	-	CASSLRRAGPRDEQFF	TGCGCCAGCAGCCTACGGCGGGCGGGGCCGAGGGATGAGCAGTTCTTC
13	TRBV14	few	TRBJ2-3	TRBD1	CASSPNRGDTQYF	TGTGCCAGCAGCCCAAACAGGGGAGATACGCAGTATTTT
12	TRBV10-3	-	TRBJ1-2	-	CAISDEFYGYTF	TGTGCCATCAGTGATGAGTTCTATGGCTACACCTTC
15	TRBV5-1	-	TRBJ2-3	-	CASSFQPASTDTQYF	TGCGCCAGCAGCTTCCAACCAGCTAGCACAGATACGCAGTATTTT
12	TRBV7-2	few	TRBJ1-5	-	CASSLGDEAQHF	TGTGCCAGCAGCTTAGGGGACGAGGCCCAGCATTTT
17	TRBV5-1	few	TRBJ2-3	-	CASSPTSQTTSTDTQYF	TGCGCCAGCAGCCCGACCTCACAAACAACTAGCACAGATACGCAGTATTTT
15	TRBV4-1	many	TRBJ2-7	TRBD1	CASSRIPGQGYEQYF	TGCGCCAGCAGCCGAATACCGGGACAGGGGTACGAGCAGTACTTC
15	TRBV7-2	many	TRBJ2-1	-	CASSYQGFSYNEQFF	TGTGCCAGCAGCTACCAGGGATTCTCCTACAATGAGCAGTTCTTC
15	TRBV6-1	-	TRBJ2-1	TRBD2	CASFSGTSGYNEQFF	TGTGCCAGCTTCTCCGGGACTAGCGGCTACAATGAGCAGTTCTTC
17	TRBV11-2	many	TRBJ2-1	TRBD1	CASSFMRGPVGYNEQFF	TGTGCCAGCAGCTTCATGAGGGGGCCGGTAGGGTACAATGAGCAGTTCTTC
13	TRBV12-3/TRBV12-4	few	TRBJ1-1	-	CASSFGMGTEAFF	TGTGCCAGCAGTTTCGGGATGGGAACTGAAGCTTTCTTT
15	TRBV20-1	-	TRBJ2-4	TRBD1	CSAAKTGTGVNIQYF	TGCAGTGCTGCTAAGACCGGGACAGGGGTAAACATTCAGTACTTC
12	TRBV5-1	many	TRBJ2-3	-	CASSWNTDTQYF	TGCGCCAGCAGTTGGAATACAGATACGCAGTATTTT
15	TRBV7-2	-	TRBJ2-1	TRBD2	CASSLVGGFYNEQFF	TGTGCCAGCAGCTTAGTCGGGGGGTTTTACAATGAGCAGTTCTTC
13	TRBV12-3/TRBV12-4	-	TRBJ1-6	TRBD1	CASSFDRGSPLHF	TGTGCCAGCAGTTTCGACAGGGGTTCACCCCTCCACTTT
13	TRBV7-9	many	TRBJ2-5	-	CASSFGRLGTQYF	TGTGCCAGCAGCTTTGGCCGACTGGGGACCCAGTACTTC
14	TRBV7-2	few	TRBJ2-2	-	CASSPGSYPGELFF	TGTGCCAGCAGCCCCGGGAGTTATCCCGGGGAGCTGTTTTTT
17	TRBV12-3/TRBV12-4	once	TRBJ1-4	-	CASSPTPGWGVDEKLFF	TGTGCCAGCAGTCCTACCCCGGGGTGGGGTGTGGATGAAAAACTGTTTTTT
14	TRBV12-3/TRBV12-4	-	TRBJ1-5	TRBD1	CASSWDRENQPQHF	TGTGCCAGCAGTTGGGACAGGGAAAATCAGCCCCAGCATTTT
12	TRBV7-2	few	TRBJ2-3	-	CASSHGGDTQYF	TGTGCCAGCAGCCACGGTGGGGATACGCAGTATTTT
15	TRBV7-9	-	TRBJ2-5	-	CASSLSAGSQETQYF	TGTGCCAGCAGCTTATCGGCAGGGAGTCAAGAGACCCAGTACTTC